Detailed here is one T cell receptor beta chain. Its specificity is not known. This sample's treatment: oral pan-JAK inhibitor, 5-10 mg twice daily. This sample is drawn from a study of CD8+ T cells in alopecia areata. The overall study: Treatment comprised oral tofacitinib, 5 to 10 mg twice daily, in treated patients. Dosing with tofacitinib proceeded for 6 to 18 months, followed by 6 months off drug. Study conclusions and caveats: Lesional tissue from the scalp (especially in alopecia totalis/universalis) showed higher clonality than normal scalp.

Following RNA extraction, reverse transcription yielded cDNA that acted as the sequencing template. Here immunoSEQ multiplex PCR was the method, and the copy in TCRdb shows in-frame clones only, minus some. The data show around 110,000 clones, around three fifths seen once. The CDR3 runs 14 residues. Trimming took off 7 bases at V and 8 bases at J, with 18 bases between the two ends. Germline values: CDR1 MNHEY, CDR2 SMNVEV (reference sequence). The clonotype comes from a human donor with alopecia areata. The sample consisted of CD8+ T cells sorted from blood, taken at week 24, from a patient treated with tofacitinib. The rearrangement uses TRBV27 and TRBJ2-1; the D gene is possibly TRBD2 (6 bases). CDR3 nucleotides: TGTGCCAGCACCCTTGGGGGGTCGCTCGATGAGCAGTTCTTC. It yields the protein CASTLGGSLDEQFF.